This T cell receptor beta chain was observed in a study of T cell changes during pregnancy in multiple sclerosis. The protocol was immunoSEQ multiplex PCR, while the TCRdb copy is restricted to in-frame clones and leaves out a portion. The sample has around 130,000 clones; roughly 97% are singletons. CDR3 length: 11 residues. Trimming pared 1 base from V and 6 bases from J, leaving 6 bases between. Germline CDR1 reads DFQATT; CDR2 reads SNEGSKA (reference sequence). Here the sequenced sample was peripheral blood, taken after pregnancy. The receptor's source is a female donor with multiple sclerosis, enrolled in a pregnancy study. This rearrangement joins TRBV20-1 to TRBJ2-5; D unclear. The CDR3 region is CSARGQKTQYF. The CDR3 coding sequence is TGCAGTGCTAGAGGTCAAAAGACCCAGTACTTC.